This T cell receptor (beta chain) originates from a study of blood T cell repertoires in COVID-19. Whole-study context: Collection of acute and convalescent COVID-19 samples took place in the United States, Italy and Spain.

V was cut by 5 bases and J by 8 bases, with 21 bases left in between. Germline V lookup: CDR1 SEHNR, CDR2 FQNEAQ (reference sequence). There are 16 residues in the CDR3. Measured with immunoSEQ multiplex PCR; TCRdb has only the in-frame clones, and not every one. The sample yields hundreds of thousands of clones, 88% seen once. The chain carries TRBV7-9 and TRBJ1-4, with D tentatively TRBD1 (6 bases). Material for sequencing was PBMCs or T cells enriched from blood (not recorded which). The source of this sequence is a woman aged 40 to 50 with acute COVID-19. CDR3 coding DNA: TGTGCCAGCAGCCCTATCGGGGCAGGGGAGGGAGAAAAACTGTTTTTT. Encoded protein: CASSPIGAGEGEKLFF.